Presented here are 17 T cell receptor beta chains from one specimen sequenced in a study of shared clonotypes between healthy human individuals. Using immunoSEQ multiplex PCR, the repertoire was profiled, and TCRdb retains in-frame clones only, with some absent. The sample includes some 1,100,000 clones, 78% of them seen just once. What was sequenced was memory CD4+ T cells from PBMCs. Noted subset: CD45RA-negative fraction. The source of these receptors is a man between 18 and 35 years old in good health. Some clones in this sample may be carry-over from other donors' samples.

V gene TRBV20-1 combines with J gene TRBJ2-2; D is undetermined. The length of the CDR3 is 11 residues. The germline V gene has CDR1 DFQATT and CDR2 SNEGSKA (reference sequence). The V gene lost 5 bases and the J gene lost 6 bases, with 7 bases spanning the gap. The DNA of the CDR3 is TGCAGTGCTCCCACCTCCGGGGAGCTGTTTTTT. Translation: CSAPTSGELFF.

CDR3 DNA: TGCGCCAGCACACCCGTGGCGGGAGATGGTTTAAATGAGCAGTTCTTC. As protein: CASTPVAGDGLNEQFF. V gene TRBV5-1 combines with J gene TRBJ2-1, with 7 positions matching TRBD2. V lost 6 bases and J lost 7; bases outside the gene matches: 16. Germline CDR1 is SGHRS and CDR2 is YFSETQ. The CDR3 runs 16 residues.

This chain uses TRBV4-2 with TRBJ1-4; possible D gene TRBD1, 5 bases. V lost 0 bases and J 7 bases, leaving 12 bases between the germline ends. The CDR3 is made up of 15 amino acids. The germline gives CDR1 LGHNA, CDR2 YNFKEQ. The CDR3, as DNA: TGTGCCAGCAGCCAAGATGTGGCGCAGGGTGAAAAACTGTTTTTT. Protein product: CASSQDVAQGEKLFF.

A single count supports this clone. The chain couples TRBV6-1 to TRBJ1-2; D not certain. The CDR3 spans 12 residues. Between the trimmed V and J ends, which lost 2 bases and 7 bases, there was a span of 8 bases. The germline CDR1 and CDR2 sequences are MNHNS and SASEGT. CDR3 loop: CASSERGSGYTF. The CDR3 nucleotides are TGTGCCAGCAGTGAAAGAGGGTCTGGCTACACCTTC.

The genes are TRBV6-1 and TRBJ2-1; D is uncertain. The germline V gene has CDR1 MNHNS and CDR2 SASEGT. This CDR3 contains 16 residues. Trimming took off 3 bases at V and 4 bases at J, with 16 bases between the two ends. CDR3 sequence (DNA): TGTGCCAGCAGTGACCGGGCCCTCCAGCTTTACAATGAGCAGTTCTTC. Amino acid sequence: CASSDRALQLYNEQFF.

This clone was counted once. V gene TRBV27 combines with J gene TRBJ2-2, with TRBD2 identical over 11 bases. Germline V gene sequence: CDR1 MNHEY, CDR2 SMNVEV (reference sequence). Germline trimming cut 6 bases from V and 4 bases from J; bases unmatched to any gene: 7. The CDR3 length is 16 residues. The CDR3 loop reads CASRPLAGAVTGELFF. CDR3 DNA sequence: TGTGCCAGCAGACCACTAGCGGGAGCGGTCACCGGGGAGCTGTTTTTT.

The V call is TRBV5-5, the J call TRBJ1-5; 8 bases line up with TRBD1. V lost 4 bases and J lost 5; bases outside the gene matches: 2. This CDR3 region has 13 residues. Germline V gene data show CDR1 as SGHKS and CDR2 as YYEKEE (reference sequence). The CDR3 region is CASSLTGDQPQHF. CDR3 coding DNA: TGTGCCAGCAGCCTGACAGGGGATCAGCCCCAGCATTTT.

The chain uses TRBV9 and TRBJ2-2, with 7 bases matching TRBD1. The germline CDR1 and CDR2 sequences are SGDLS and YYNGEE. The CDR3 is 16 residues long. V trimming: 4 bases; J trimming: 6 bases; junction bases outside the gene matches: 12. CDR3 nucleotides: TGTGCCAGCAGCATCCACAGGGGAACGGAGGCCGGGGAGCTGTTTTTT. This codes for CASSIHRGTEAGELFF.

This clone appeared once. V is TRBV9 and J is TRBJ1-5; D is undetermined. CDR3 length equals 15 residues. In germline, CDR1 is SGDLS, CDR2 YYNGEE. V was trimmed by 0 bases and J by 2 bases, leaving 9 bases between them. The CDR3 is CASSVDPKGNQPQHF. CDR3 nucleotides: TGTGCCAGCAGCGTAGACCCTAAGGGCAATCAGCCCCAGCATTTT. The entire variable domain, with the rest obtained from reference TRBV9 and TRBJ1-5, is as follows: DSGVTQTPKHLITATGQRVTLRCSPRSGDLSVYWYQQSLDQGLQFLIQYYNGEERAKGNILERFSAQQFPDLHSELNLSSLELGDSALYFCASSVDPKGNQPQHFGDGTRLSIL.

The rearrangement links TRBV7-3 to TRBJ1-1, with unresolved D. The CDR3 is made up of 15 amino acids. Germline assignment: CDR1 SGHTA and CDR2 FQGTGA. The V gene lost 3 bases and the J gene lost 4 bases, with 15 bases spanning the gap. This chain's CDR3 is CASSFYTGRSTEAFF. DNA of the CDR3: TGTGCCAGCAGCTTCTACACGGGCCGGAGCACTGAAGCTTTCTTT. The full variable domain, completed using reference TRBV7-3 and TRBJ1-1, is GAGVSQTPSNKVTEKGKYVELRCDPISGHTALYWYRQSLGQGPEFLIYFQGTGAADDSGLPNDRFFAVRPEGSVSTLKIQRTERGDSAVYLCASSFYTGRSTEAFFGQGTRLTVV.

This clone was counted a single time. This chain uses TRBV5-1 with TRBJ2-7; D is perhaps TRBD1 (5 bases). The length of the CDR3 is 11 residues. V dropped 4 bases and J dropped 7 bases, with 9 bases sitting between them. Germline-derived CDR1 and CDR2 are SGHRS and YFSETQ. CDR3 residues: CASSQGDEQYF. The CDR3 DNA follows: TGCGCCAGCAGCCAAGGGGATGAGCAGTACTTC.

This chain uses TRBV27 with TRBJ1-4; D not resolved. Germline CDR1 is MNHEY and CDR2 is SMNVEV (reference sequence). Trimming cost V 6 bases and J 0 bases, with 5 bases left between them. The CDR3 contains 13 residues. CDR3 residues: CASRTATNEKLFF. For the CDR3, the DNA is TGTGCCAGCAGGACTGCAACTAATGAAAAACTGTTTTTT. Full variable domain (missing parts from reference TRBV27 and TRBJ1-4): EAQVTQNPRYLITVTGKKLTVTCSQNMNHEYMSWYRQDPGLGLRQIYYSMNVEVTDKGDVPEGYKVSRKEKRNFPLILESPSPNQTSLYFCASRTATNEKLFFGSGTQLSVL.

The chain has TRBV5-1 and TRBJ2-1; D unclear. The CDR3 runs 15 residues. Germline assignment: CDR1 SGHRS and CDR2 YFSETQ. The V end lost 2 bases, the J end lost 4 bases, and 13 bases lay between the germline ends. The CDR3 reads CASSLYPTVYNEQFF. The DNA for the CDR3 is TGCGCCAGCAGCTTATACCCGACTGTATACAATGAGCAGTTCTTC.

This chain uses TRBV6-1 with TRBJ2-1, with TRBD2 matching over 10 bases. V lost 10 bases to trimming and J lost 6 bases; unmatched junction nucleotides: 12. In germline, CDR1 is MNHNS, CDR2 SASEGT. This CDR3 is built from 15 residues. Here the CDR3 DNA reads TGTGCCACCACACCGCTAGCGGGAGAGTCCAATGAGCAGTTCTTC. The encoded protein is CATTPLAGESNEQFF.

The CDR3 DNA reads as TGTGCCAGCAGCGTAGTAGCGAAACAGACGAGCTCCTACAATGAGCAGTTCTTC. Its translation is CASSVVAKQTSSYNEQFF. This chain joins TRBV9 and TRBJ2-1, with D maybe TRBD2 (5 bases). V was pared by 0 bases and J by 0 bases, with 16 bases between. The CDR3 is 18 residues long. Germline V gene lookup returns CDR1 SGDLS and CDR2 YYNGEE. Combining the CDR3 with reference TRBV9 and TRBJ2-1 gives the whole variable domain DSGVTQTPKHLITATGQRVTLRCSPRSGDLSVYWYQQSLDQGLQFLIQYYNGEERAKGNILERFSAQQFPDLHSELNLSSLELGDSALYFCASSVVAKQTSSYNEQFFGPGTRLTVL.

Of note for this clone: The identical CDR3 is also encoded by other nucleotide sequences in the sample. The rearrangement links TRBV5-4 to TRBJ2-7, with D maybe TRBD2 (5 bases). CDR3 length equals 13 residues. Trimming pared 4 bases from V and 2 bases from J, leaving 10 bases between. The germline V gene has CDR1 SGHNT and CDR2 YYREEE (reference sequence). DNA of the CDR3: TGTGCCAGCAGCCTCCCCGGGGCCTACGAGCAGTACTTC. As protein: CASSLPGAYEQYF.

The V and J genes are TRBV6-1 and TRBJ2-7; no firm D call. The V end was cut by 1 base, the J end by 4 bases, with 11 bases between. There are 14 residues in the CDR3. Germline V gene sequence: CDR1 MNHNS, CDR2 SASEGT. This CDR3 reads CASSEGYRYYEQYF. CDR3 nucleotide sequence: TGTGCCAGCAGTGAAGGGTACAGATATTACGAGCAGTACTTC.